The next 10 T cell receptor beta chains were all read from a single sample in a study of cytomegalovirus exposure and HLA in healthy donors. TCRdb keeps only in-frame clones here, not all; method: immunoSEQ multiplex PCR. Here the sample spans 100,000 or so clones, just under 95% being singletons. Sequenced material: PBMCs. The receptors come from a woman between 18 and 29 years old in good health and CMV-seronegative.

This chain joins TRBV6-6 and TRBJ1-5; no clear D. CDR1 MNHNY and CDR2 SVGAGI come from the germline V gene (reference sequence). V dropped 2 bases and J dropped 7 bases, with 15 bases sitting between them. The CDR3 covers 15 residues. DNA for the CDR3: TGTGCCAGCAGTTACATGGAGGGTTCTTGGCAGCCCCAGCATTTT. Amino acid sequence: CASSYMEGSWQPQHF.

This rearrangement joins TRBV10-3 to TRBJ1-4; D not certain. The CDR3 runs 17 residues. The V gene lost 0 bases and the J gene lost 4 bases, with 15 bases spanning the gap. Germline loops: CDR1 ENHRY, CDR2 SYGVKD. The CDR3 nucleotides are TGTGCCATCAGTGAGTCTTTCCCAGAGTCGGGTAATGAAAAACTGTTTTTT. Encoded protein: CAISESFPESGNEKLFF.

This sequence joins TRBV7-9 and TRBJ1-2, with D unclear. The V end was cut by 5 bases, the J end by 7 bases, with 11 bases between. This CDR3 contains 12 residues. Looked up from germline, CDR1 is SEHNR and CDR2 is FQNEAQ (reference sequence). CDR3 DNA: TGTGCCAGCAGCCTAGACCTCGGTGGCTACACCTTC. Residues: CASSLDLGGYTF.

The J gene is TRBJ2-2, the V gene TRBV7-2; tentative D call: TRBD1 (6 bases). V gave up 6 bases and J gave up 5 bases, with 19 bases separating them. CDR1 and CDR2 from the germline V gene are SGHTA and FQGNSA. This CDR3 is built from 16 residues. The CDR3 nucleotides are TGTGCCAGCAGGGACTCAACAGGGACGGGAACCGGGGAGCTGTTTTTT. It is translated as CASRDSTGTGTGELFF.

The chain uses TRBV7-9 and TRBJ2-5; TRBD1 matches at 7 bases. The CDR3 has 15 amino acids. The V gene's germline CDR1 is SEHNR and CDR2 FQNEAQ (reference sequence). V lost 5 bases, J lost 5 bases, and 11 bases stayed unmatched. The CDR3 sequence: CASSANTGVGETQYF. CDR3 in DNA: TGTGCCAGCAGCGCCAATACAGGGGTAGGGGAGACCCAGTACTTC.

The V call is TRBV13, the J call TRBJ1-5, with no clear D. CDR3 length: 14 residues. Germline values: CDR1 PRHDT, CDR2 FYEKMQ (reference sequence). V dropped 1 base and J dropped 4 bases, with 8 bases sitting between them. CDR3 nucleotide sequence: TGTGCCAGCAGCTTAGCGGGTGGGAATCAGCCCCAGCATTTT. It is translated as CASSLAGGNQPQHF.

The V gene is TRBV19, the J gene TRBJ2-1; possible D gene TRBD2, 6 bases. This CDR3 is built from 16 residues. Germline assignment: CDR1 LNHDA and CDR2 SQIVND (reference sequence). Deletions cut 2 bases from V and 9 bases from J, with 20 bases between. In DNA form, the CDR3 reads TGTGCCAGTAGTATAAGGCCGGTAGCGGAGTCGGGTGAGCAGTTCTTC. Encoded protein: CASSIRPVAESGEQFF.

This clone appeared a few times. J is TRBJ2-3 and V is TRBV29-1, with TRBD2 identical over 10 bases. The CDR3 loop spans 15 amino acids. V trimming: 6 bases; J trimming: 0 bases; junction bases outside the gene matches: 6. CDR1 is SQVTM, CDR2 ANQGSEA, per germline. The DNA for the CDR3 is TGCAGCGTGGCTAGCGGGAGCCGTAGCACAGATACGCAGTATTTT. Protein sequence: CSVASGSRSTDTQYF.

The rearrangement links TRBV5-4 to TRBJ2-2, with TRBD2 identical over 8 bases. The CDR3 length is 15 residues. Germline trimming cut 2 bases from V and 6 bases from J; bases unmatched to any gene: 6. CDR1 is SGHNT, CDR2 YYREEE, per germline (reference sequence). The CDR3 nucleotides are TGTGCCAGCAGCTTAGCGGGGGAACTGGCCGGGGAGCTGTTTTTT. It is translated as CASSLAGELAGELFF.

The CDR3 spells CASSSPETGRNTEAFF. CDR3 bases: TGTGCCAGCAGCTCGCCTGAGACAGGGCGGAACACTGAAGCTTTCTTT. The V and J genes are TRBV7-9 and TRBJ1-1; 7 bases map to TRBD1. J lost 1 base, V lost 4 bases, and 9 bases had no gene match. This CDR3 contains 16 residues. The germline CDR1 and CDR2 sequences are SEHNR and FQNEAQ (reference sequence).